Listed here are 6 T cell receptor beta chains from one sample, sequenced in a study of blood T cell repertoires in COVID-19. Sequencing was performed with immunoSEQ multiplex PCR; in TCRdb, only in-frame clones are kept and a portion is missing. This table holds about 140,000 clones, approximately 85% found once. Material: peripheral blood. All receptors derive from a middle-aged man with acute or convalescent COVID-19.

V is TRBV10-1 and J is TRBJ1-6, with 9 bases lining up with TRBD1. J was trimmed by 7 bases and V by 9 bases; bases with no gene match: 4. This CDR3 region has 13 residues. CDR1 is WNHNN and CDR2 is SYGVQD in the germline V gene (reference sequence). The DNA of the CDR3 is TGCGCCAGGACGGGACAGGGCAATTCACCCCTCCACTTT. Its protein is CARTGQGNSPLHF.

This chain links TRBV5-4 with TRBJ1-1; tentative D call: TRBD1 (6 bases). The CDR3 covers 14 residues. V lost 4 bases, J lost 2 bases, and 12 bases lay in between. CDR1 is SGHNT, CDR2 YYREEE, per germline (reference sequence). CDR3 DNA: TGTGCCAGCAGCCCCTGGACAGAAAACACTGAAGCTTTCTTT. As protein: CASSPWTENTEAFF.

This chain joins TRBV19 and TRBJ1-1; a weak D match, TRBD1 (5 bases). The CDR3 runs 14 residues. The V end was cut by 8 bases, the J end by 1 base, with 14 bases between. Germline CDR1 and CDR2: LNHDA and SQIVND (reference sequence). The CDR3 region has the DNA TGTGCCAGTCAAGCGGGGCGGGAGAACACTGAAGCTTTCTTT. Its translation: CASQAGRENTEAFF.

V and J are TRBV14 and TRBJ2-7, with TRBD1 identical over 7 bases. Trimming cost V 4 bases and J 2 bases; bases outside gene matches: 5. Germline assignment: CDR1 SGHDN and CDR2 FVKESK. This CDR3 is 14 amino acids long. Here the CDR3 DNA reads TGTGCCAGCAGCCGAGAGACAGGGCCCTACGAGCAGTACTTC. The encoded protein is CASSRETGPYEQYF.

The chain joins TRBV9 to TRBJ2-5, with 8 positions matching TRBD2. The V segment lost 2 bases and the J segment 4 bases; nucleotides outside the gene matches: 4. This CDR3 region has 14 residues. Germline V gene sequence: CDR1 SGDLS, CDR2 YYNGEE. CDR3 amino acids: CASSVAGGGETQYF. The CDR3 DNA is TGTGCCAGCAGCGTGGCGGGGGGTGGAGAGACCCAGTACTTC.

CDR3 region: CASSVELAGAHDTQYF. Here the CDR3 DNA reads TGTGCCAGCAGCGTAGAACTAGCGGGAGCCCACGATACGCAGTATTTT. V usage is TRBV9 and J usage is TRBJ2-3; 11 bases are shared with TRBD2. The CDR3 loop spans 16 amino acids. Losses at the gene ends were 0 bases for V and 6 bases for J; bases not matched to a gene: 6. The germline gives CDR1 SGDLS, CDR2 YYNGEE. Full variable domain (remainder filled in from reference TRBV9 and TRBJ2-3): DSGVTQTPKHLITATGQRVTLRCSPRSGDLSVYWYQQSLDQGLQFLIQYYNGEERAKGNILERFSAQQFPDLHSELNLSSLELGDSALYFCASSVELAGAHDTQYFGPGTRLTVL.